Listed here are 25 T cell receptor beta chains from one sample, sequenced in a study of T cell responses to AZD1222 COVID-19 vaccine. The method was immunoSEQ multiplex PCR; TCRdb's version includes in-frame clones alone and lacks a portion of them. The sample lists about 120,000 clones, approximately 90% occurring once. The source material was peripheral blood, sampled on day 0 of AZD1222 vaccination. These receptors all come from an adult in good health.

The V gene is TRBV28, the J gene TRBJ1-6; no definite D call. This CDR3 contains 16 residues. Germline CDR1 MDHEN, CDR2 SYDVKM. Trimming took 5 bases from V and 9 from J, leaving 20 bases between them. The CDR3 sequence: CASSPVAGDSRSPLHF. The CDR3 DNA follows: TGTGCCAGCAGTCCCGTGGCTGGGGATTCACGTTCACCCCTCCACTTT.

The chain has TRBV10-3 and TRBJ2-7; D is uncertain. Trimming removed 4 bases from V and 3 bases from J, with 7 bases in between. Per the germline V gene, CDR1 is ENHRY and CDR2 is SYGVKD. The length of the CDR3 is 12 residues. The CDR3 sequence is CAISVTDYEQYF. The DNA for the CDR3 is TGTGCCATCAGTGTAACAGACTACGAGCAGTACTTC.

CDR3 amino acids: CASSGLGSYEQYF. The DNA of the CDR3 is TGTGCCAGCAGCGGGTTGGGCTCCTACGAGCAGTACTTC. This sequence joins TRBV11-2 and TRBJ2-7; D ambiguous. The ends were cut back, 5 bases at V and 0 bases at J, with 8 bases in the middle. The CDR3 consists of 13 residues. Germline assignment: CDR1 SGHAT and CDR2 FQNNGV.

The chain is built from TRBV19 and TRBJ1-5, with 10 bases that match TRBD1. Unmatched junction bases numbered 16, after V lost 10 bases and J lost 1 base. The CDR3 is made up of 18 amino acids. CDR1 and CDR2 from the germline V gene are LNHDA and SQIVND (reference sequence). In nucleotides, the CDR3 is TGTGCCACCGAAAATCGGGACAGGGGTTCCTACAGCAATCAGCCCCAGCATTTT. This codes for CATENRDRGSYSNQPQHF.

The CDR3 region is CATSDPASGPYNEQFF. The CDR3 DNA sequence: TGTGCCACCAGTGATCCCGCTAGCGGCCCTTACAATGAGCAGTTCTTC. This chain connects TRBV24-1 to TRBJ2-1; TRBD2 matches 7 bases. Germline V gene data show CDR1 as KGHDR and CDR2 as SFDVKD. The CDR3 extends over 16 amino acids. The J segment lost 4 bases and the V segment lost 3 bases, leaving 8 bases of the junction unmatched.

This rearrangement joins TRBV6-5 to TRBJ1-1; TRBD1 matches at 7 bases. The CDR3 runs to 15 residues. V lost 5 bases, J lost 5 bases, and 11 bases stayed unmatched. Per germline, CDR1 MNHEY and CDR2 SVGAGI. The CDR3 reads CASSTRDSQGTEAFF. The CDR3 region has the DNA TGTGCCAGCAGTACCCGGGACAGCCAGGGGACTGAAGCTTTCTTT.

This rearrangement joins TRBV5-1 to TRBJ1-2; tentatively, D is TRBD1 (5 bases). The CDR3 runs 15 residues. The ends were cut back, 3 bases at V and 5 bases at J, with 17 bases in the middle. CDR1 is SGHRS, CDR2 YFSETQ, per germline. In DNA form, the CDR3 reads TGCGCCAGCAGCTATAACCGCGCAGGGTCTTATGGCTACACCTTC. Translated, it gives CASSYNRAGSYGYTF. Based on the CDR3 plus reference TRBV5-1 and TRBJ1-2, the full variable domain is KAGVTQTPRYLIKTRGQQVTLSCSPISGHRSVSWYQQTPGQGLQFLFEYFSETQRNKGNFPGRFSGRQFSNSRSEMNVSTLELGDSALYLCASSYNRAGSYGYTFGSGTRLTVV.

The chain employs TRBV28 and TRBJ2-7, with D tentatively TRBD1 (5 bases). The CDR3 is 15 residues long. The ends were cut back, 2 bases at V and 3 bases at J, with 14 bases in the middle. Germline CDR1 and CDR2: MDHEN and SYDVKM. The CDR3 nucleotides are TGTGCCAGCAGTTTAGAGCCCCCGACAGTCTACGAGCAGTACTTC. Translating it yields CASSLEPPTVYEQYF.

The rearrangement joins TRBV11-2 to TRBJ2-7, with D tentatively TRBD1 (6 bases). This CDR3 spans 14 amino acids. V lost 1 base and J 7 bases, leaving 14 bases between the germline ends. Germline assignment: CDR1 SGHAT and CDR2 FQNNGV. CDR3 amino acids: CASSLVEGVGEQYF. The CDR3 region has the DNA TGTGCCAGCAGCTTAGTCGAGGGGGTGGGGGAGCAGTACTTC.

The chain joins TRBV7-8 to TRBJ1-5, with a possible D match to TRBD1 (5 bases). The CDR3 has 15 amino acids. Trimming took off 5 bases at V and 2 bases at J, with 13 bases between the two ends. In germline, CDR1 is SGHVS, CDR2 FQNEAQ. CDR3 sequence (DNA): TGTGCCAGCAGCCTCGCTAGGGGAGGCAATCAGCCCCAGCATTTT. Translating it yields CASSLARGGNQPQHF. The full variable domain, completed using reference TRBV7-8 and TRBJ1-5, is GAGVSQSPRYKVAKRGQDVALRCDPISGHVSLFWYQQALGQGPEFLTYFQNEAQLDKSGLPSDRFFAERPEGSVSTLKIQRTQQEDSAVYLCASSLARGGNQPQHFGDGTRLSIL.

This rearrangement joins TRBV18 to TRBJ2-2, with D tentatively TRBD1 (6 bases). Trimming left V 0 bases short and J 4 bases short, with 9 bases between. CDR1 is KGHSH and CDR2 is LQKENI in the germline V gene. The CDR3 has 15 residues. The CDR3 loop reads CASSPPGRGTGELFF. As DNA, the CDR3 is TGTGCCAGCTCACCACCGGGCAGGGGCACCGGGGAGCTGTTTTTT.

The chain uses TRBV24-1 and TRBJ2-1, with D unclear. Germline lookup yields CDR1 KGHDR and CDR2 SFDVKD. Deletions cut 3 bases from V and 8 bases from J, with 13 bases between. The CDR3 loop spans 14 amino acids. CDR3 residues: CATSDPTAQDEQFF. The CDR3 nucleotides read TGTGCCACCAGTGATCCAACAGCGCAGGATGAGCAGTTCTTC.

This chain joins TRBV2 and TRBJ1-1; D is unclear. The CDR3 has 12 residues. Germline CDR1 reads SNHLY; CDR2 reads FYNNEI. V shed 6 bases and J shed 7 bases, with 12 bases lying between them. In nucleotides, the CDR3 is TGTGCCAGCAGCGGACCCTTAGATGAAGCTTTCTTT. This codes for CASSGPLDEAFF.

This clone was seen only once. The chain joins TRBV7-3 to TRBJ2-2; D possibly corresponds to TRBD1 (5 bases). V was trimmed by 5 bases and J by 2 bases, leaving 9 bases between them. CDR1 SGHTA and CDR2 FQGTGA come from the germline V gene. This CDR3 contains 14 residues. DNA for the CDR3: TGTGCCAGCAGCAGCCGGACAAACACCGGGGAGCTGTTTTTT. As protein: CASSSRTNTGELFF.

The chain carries TRBV27 and TRBJ2-6; no firm D call. The ends were cut back, 2 bases at V and 0 bases at J, with 11 bases in the middle. CDR1 MNHEY and CDR2 SMNVEV come from the germline V gene (reference sequence). This CDR3 contains 17 residues. CDR3 DNA sequence: TGTGCCAGCAGTTTACCGGGCCGGAGCTCTGGGGCCAACGTCCTGACTTTC. As protein: CASSLPGRSSGANVLTF.

This clone was found once. The genes are TRBV5-4 and TRBJ2-7; 9 nucleotides agree with TRBD1. The CDR3 has 13 amino acids. CDR1 is SGHNT, CDR2 YYREEE, per germline (reference sequence). Trimming removed 5 bases from V and 2 bases from J; junction bases left unmatched: 2. The CDR3 sequence is CASRGTGTYEQYF. The CDR3 region has the DNA TGTGCCAGCAGAGGGACAGGGACCTACGAGCAGTACTTC.

The chain is built from TRBV7-2 and TRBJ2-7, with D tentatively TRBD1 or TRBD2 (5 bases each). Germline assignment: CDR1 SGHTA and CDR2 FQGNSA. Deletions cut 3 bases from V and 4 bases from J, with 16 bases between. CDR3 length: 15 amino acids. The chain's CDR3 is CASSFRGGEGYEQYF. The CDR3 nucleotides read TGTGCCAGCAGCTTCCGTGGGGGTGAAGGATACGAGCAGTACTTC.

The J gene is TRBJ2-7, the V gene TRBV7-2, with 8 bases matching TRBD1. The germline V gene encodes CDR1 SGHTA and CDR2 FQGNSA. The CDR3 is made up of 17 amino acids. V lost 5 bases, J lost 0 bases, and 12 bases stayed unmatched. The CDR3 sequence is CASSRKSTGVVSYEQYF. CDR3 bases: TGTGCCAGCAGCCGCAAATCGACAGGGGTAGTCTCCTACGAGCAGTACTTC.

To note about this clone: The sample has other DNA sequences that encode this CDR3 too. This chain links TRBV7-2 with TRBJ2-1; tentative D call: TRBD2 (6 bases). There are 13 residues in the CDR3. V was clipped by 4 bases and J by 9 bases, with 13 bases between them. Germline V lookup: CDR1 SGHTA, CDR2 FQGNSA. The CDR3 nucleotides are TGTGCCAGCAGCTATACTAGCTACGGTGAGCAGTTCTTC. This encodes CASSYTSYGEQFF.

The CDR3 nucleotides are TGTGCCGGAGGGACTAGCGGGGGGTTAGATACGCAGTATTTT. It encodes CAGGTSGGLDTQYF. The rearrangement uses TRBV6-6 and TRBJ2-3; 15 bases are a match to TRBD2. The CDR3 covers 14 residues. V lost 11 bases to trimming and J lost 5 bases; unmatched junction nucleotides: 5. Looked up from germline, CDR1 is MNHNY and CDR2 is SVGAGI (reference sequence).

In its sample, this clone was seen once. The chain carries TRBV3-1 (or the pseudogene TRBV3-2) and TRBJ2-4; possible D gene TRBD2, 6 bases. CDR3 length: 13 residues. The V end was cut by 7 bases, the J end by 0 bases, with 7 bases between. Germline CDR1 and CDR2: LGHDT and YNNKEL (reference sequence). Here the CDR3 reads CASKGLAKNIQYF. For the CDR3, the DNA is TGTGCCAGCAAGGGACTAGCCAAAAACATTCAGTACTTC.

V usage is TRBV7-9 and J usage is TRBJ2-7; 11 nucleotides agree with TRBD2. Germline V lookup: CDR1 SEHNR, CDR2 FQNEAQ (reference sequence). This CDR3 comprises 15 residues. Losses at the gene ends were 5 bases for V and 3 bases for J; bases not matched to a gene: 6. CDR3 sequence reads: CASSLTSGRNYEQYF. Written as DNA, the CDR3 is TGTGCCAGCAGCCTTACTAGCGGGAGAAACTACGAGCAGTACTTC.

The chain couples TRBV19 to TRBJ2-1; 11 nucleotides agree with TRBD2. CDR1 is LNHDA, CDR2 SQIVND, per germline (reference sequence). The CDR3 is made up of 16 amino acids. V trimming: 3 bases; J trimming: 8 bases; junction bases outside the gene matches: 9. CDR3 coding DNA: TGTGCCAGTAGTATTATGACTAGCGGGATGTCTTATGAGCAGTTCTTC. Amino acids: CASSIMTSGMSYEQFF.

The chain couples TRBV7-8 to TRBJ1-1, with 10 bases matching TRBD1. V gave up 5 bases and J gave up 0 bases; unmatched junction bases: 6. The germline gives CDR1 SGHVS, CDR2 FQNEAQ. CDR3 length: 16 residues. Here the CDR3 DNA reads TGTGCCAGCAGCCCCGACAGGGGGCGGGTGAACACTGAAGCTTTCTTT. Amino acid sequence: CASSPDRGRVNTEAFF.

V and J are TRBV5-1 and TRBJ2-1, with D perhaps TRBD2 (5 bases). From germline, CDR1 is SGHRS and CDR2 YFSETQ. Trimming took 4 bases from V and 7 from J, leaving 12 bases between them. This CDR3 comprises 13 residues. The CDR3 spells CASSSGRTNEQFF. CDR3 sequence (DNA): TGCGCCAGCAGCAGCGGACGGACTAATGAGCAGTTCTTC.